Shown below are 12 T cell receptor beta chains from a single sample sequenced in a study of identifying expanded T cells in peripheral blood. Only in-frame clones appear in the TCRdb table, and some are missing; sequencing was by immunoSEQ multiplex PCR. The data show 95,000 to 100,000 clones, around 88% seen once. Sequences were obtained from blood. The receptors were sampled from a person aged 18 to 75 in good health.

V is TRBV9 and J is TRBJ1-1; D unclear. Germline CDR1 reads SGDLS; CDR2 reads YYNGEE. The CDR3 is made up of 13 amino acids. Trimming removed 3 bases at V and 0 bases at J, with 6 bases between. The CDR3 sequence is CASSAHLNTEAFF. The CDR3 coding sequence is TGTGCCAGCAGCGCCCACCTGAACACTGAAGCTTTCTTT.

This chain joins TRBV10-3 and TRBJ2-1; D gene uncertain. The V and J ends lost 7 bases and 5 bases respectively, with 6 bases between them. Germline V gene data show CDR1 as ENHRY and CDR2 as SYGVKD. CDR3 length equals 11 residues. In DNA, the CDR3 is TGTGCCATCACCGAGAACAATGAGCAGTTCTTC. It specifies CAITENNEQFF.

The chain uses TRBV5-1 and TRBJ2-3; the D is unclear. V lost 5 bases and J 1 base, leaving 17 bases between the germline ends. CDR1 and CDR2 from the germline V gene are SGHRS and YFSETQ. This CDR3 has 16 residues. In DNA, the CDR3 is TGCGCCAGCAGGCACTCGAACTTCGGTGGCACAGATACGCAGTATTTT. This codes for CASRHSNFGGTDTQYF.

V and J are TRBV10-2 and TRBJ2-2; D perhaps matches TRBD2 (6 bases). The V gene lost 4 bases and the J gene lost 2 bases, with 14 bases spanning the gap. The CDR3 consists of 16 residues. Germline assignment: CDR1 WSHSY and CDR2 SAAADI. Here the CDR3 reads CASSARGTGNTGELFF. CDR3 in DNA: TGCGCCAGCAGTGCTCGGGGGACTGGTAACACCGGGGAGCTGTTTTTT.

The rearrangement joins TRBV18 to TRBJ2-3; D gene unclear. This CDR3 has 14 residues. Looked up from germline, CDR1 is KGHSH and CDR2 is LQKENI. V lost 0 bases and J lost 3, with 7 bases in between. As DNA, the CDR3 is TGTGCCAGCTCACCACCGTCGTCGACAGATACGCAGTATTTT. Residues: CASSPPSSTDTQYF.

This clone was seen only a few times. The CDR3 bases are TGTGCCAGCAGCCAAGACGCTCCGTTCTCTGGAAACACCATATATTTT. Amino acid sequence: CASSQDAPFSGNTIYF. The gene calls are TRBV4-2 and TRBJ1-3; no clear D gene. The CDR3 totals 16 residues. V was pared by 0 bases and J by 0 bases, with 9 bases between. The V gene's germline CDR1 is LGHNA and CDR2 YNFKEQ.

V is TRBV5-6 and J is TRBJ1-5; 11 bases are a match to TRBD1. Germline V lookup: CDR1 SGHDT, CDR2 YYEEEE. The CDR3 length is 14 residues. V shed 2 bases, J shed 9 bases, and the junction held 4 bases outside the gene matches. DNA for the CDR3: TGTGCCAGCAGCTTTGGGACAGGGGGGAGGCCCCAGCATTTT. Its protein is CASSFGTGGRPQHF.

The chain recombines TRBV5-1 with TRBJ2-7; D tentatively fits TRBD1 or TRBD2 (5 bases each). The CDR3 is 14 amino acids. With 4 bases removed from V and 3 bases from J, the gap between germline ends came to 14 bases. CDR1 is SGHRS, CDR2 YFSETQ, per germline. The DNA of the CDR3 is TGCGCCAGCAGCACCGGGACGGGCAACTACGAGCAGTACTTC. Its protein product is CASSTGTGNYEQYF.

The CDR3 DNA reads TGTGCCACCAGCAGAGGAGCGGGGGACACCGGGGAGCTGTTTTTT. Translating it yields CATSRGAGDTGELFF. The chain has TRBV15 and TRBJ2-2; 8 bases are shared with TRBD2. The CDR3 has 15 amino acids. Germline CDR1 reads LNHNV; CDR2 reads YYDKDF (reference sequence). V lost 1 base to trimming and J lost 3 bases; unmatched junction nucleotides: 1.

The chain recombines TRBV27 with TRBJ2-1, with D possibly being TRBD2 (6 bases). Trimming pared 2 bases from V and 10 bases from J, leaving 12 bases between. The germline gives CDR1 MNHEY, CDR2 SMNVEV (reference sequence). The CDR3 runs to 13 residues. The CDR3 sequence: CASSLPGTREQFF. The CDR3 coding sequence is TGTGCCAGCAGTTTACCCGGGACTCGGGAGCAGTTCTTC.

CDR3 loop: CASSPYYGYTF. The CDR3 bases are TGTGCCAGCTCTCCGTACTATGGCTACACCTTC. The V gene is TRBV2, the J gene TRBJ1-2; no reliable D call. CDR1 is SNHLY and CDR2 is FYNNEI in the germline V gene. Trimming removed 8 bases at V and 3 bases at J, with 7 bases between. The CDR3 is made up of 11 amino acids. Looking up the rest from reference TRBV2 and TRBJ1-2 gives the full variable domain: EPEVTQTPSHQVTQMGQEVILRCVPISNHLYFYWYRQILGQKVEFLVSFYNNEISEKSEIFDDQFSVERPDGSNFTLKIRSTKLEDSAMYFCASSPYYGYTFGSGTRLTVV.

DNA for the CDR3: TGCGCCAGCAGCTTGGCCCTTGGGCTAGCGGCCCGTAGCTCCTACGAGCAGTACTTC. This gives the protein CASSLALGLAARSSYEQYF. The V and J genes are TRBV5-1 and TRBJ2-7; 7 bases fit TRBD2. V shed 0 bases, J shed 0 bases, and the junction held 15 bases outside the gene matches. CDR1 is SGHRS and CDR2 is YFSETQ in the germline V gene. The CDR3 runs 19 residues.